These 32 T cell receptor beta chains originate from one sample sequenced in a study of blood T cells in healthy people across ages. The authors ran a second PCR of 7 to 11 cycles using a sample-barcoded 5' primer and a J-beta primer mix. TCRdb reanalysed the 5' RACE reads using MiXCR and keeps one entry per CDR3 protein. The repertoire has about 1.4 million distinct CDR3 sequences, around 59% of them found once; the top ten carry over 6.5%. The specimen sequenced was blood. These receptor sequences come from a man aged 18 to 30 in good health.

V usage is TRBV7-6 and J usage is TRBJ2-1, with D tentatively TRBD2 (7 bases). This CDR3 has 18 amino acids. Trimming took 4 bases from V and 7 from J, leaving 26 bases between them. CDR1 SGHVS and CDR2 FNYEAQ come from the germline V gene. Here the CDR3 DNA reads TGTGCCAGCAGCTACAATTCCCCGACAGGCCTACTAGCGAATGAGCAGTTCTTC. Protein sequence: CASSYNSPTGLLANEQFF.

Here the CDR3 reads CSAWISGRALNEQFF. The CDR3 DNA reads TGCAGTGCGTGGATCAGCGGGAGGGCCCTCAATGAGCAGTTCTTC. V and J are TRBV20-1 and TRBJ2-1; 10 bases line up with TRBD2. J lost 6 bases, V lost 6 bases, and 11 bases had no gene match. The CDR3 totals 15 residues. Germline V lookup: CDR1 DFQATT, CDR2 SNEGSKA (reference sequence).

In this sample, this clonotype turned up a few times. The V gene is TRBV3-1, the J gene TRBJ1-1; D is possibly TRBD1 (5 bases). The CDR3 extends over 19 amino acids. Germline lookup yields CDR1 LGHDT and CDR2 YNNKEL (reference sequence). Trimming took off 0 bases at V and 0 bases at J, with 20 bases between the two ends. CDR3 sequence reads: CASSQDRDGRHRMNTEAFF. The CDR3 DNA follows: TGTGCCAGCAGCCAAGATCGGGACGGACGCCACCGCATGAACACTGAAGCTTTCTTT.

The sample holds one count of this clonotype. The V and J genes are TRBV27 and TRBJ1-2; TRBD1 matches 9 bases. The germline V gene encodes CDR1 MNHEY and CDR2 SMNVEV (reference sequence). This CDR3 is built from 17 residues. With 5 bases clipped from V and 7 bases from J, the junction kept 17 bases outside the gene matches. This CDR3 is CASSKTLLTGGIGGYTF. DNA of the CDR3: TGTGCCAGCAGTAAAACCCTCCTGACAGGGGGAATTGGTGGCTACACCTTC.

The CDR3 region has the DNA TGTGCCAGCAGTGGTCAGGGGTACACTGAAGCTTTCTTT. It translates to CASSGQGYTEAFF. V and J are TRBV6-1 and TRBJ1-1; the D gene is possibly TRBD1 (6 bases). CDR1 and CDR2 (germline): MNHNS, SASEGT. Trimming stripped 4 bases from V and 3 bases from J, with 9 bases between. The CDR3 runs 13 residues.

This clonotype was observed a few times. The V and J genes are TRBV4-1 and TRBJ2-1, with TRBD2 identical over 7 bases. V was clipped by 2 bases and J by 5 bases; unmatched bases: 9. This CDR3 comprises 16 residues. Germline V lookup: CDR1 MGHRA, CDR2 YSYEKL. The CDR3 sequence: CASSQHSSGPHNEQFF. The CDR3 DNA reads as TGCGCCAGCAGCCAACATTCTAGCGGACCCCACAATGAGCAGTTCTTC.

A single count supports this clonotype. The V and J genes are TRBV2 and TRBJ1-3, with D unresolved. There are 14 residues in the CDR3. Trimming removed 1 base at V and 0 bases at J, with 4 bases between. Germline values: CDR1 SNHLY, CDR2 FYNNEI. CDR3 protein: CASSEGVSGNTIYF. CDR3 bases: TGTGCCAGCAGTGAAGGGGTCTCTGGAAACACCATATATTTT.

About this clonotype: Germline and junction disagree at one end, which may indicate a read error. The rearrangement uses TRBV7-2 and TRBJ2-6; D possibly corresponds to TRBD2 (6 bases). The length of the CDR3 is 16 residues. The germline V gene encodes CDR1 SGHTA and CDR2 FQGNSA. The CDR3 nucleotides read TGTGCCAGCAGCTTAGAGGTCGTATGGGGGGTCAACGTCCTGACTTTC. Residues: CASSLEVVWGVNVLTF.

The chain combines TRBV7-6 with TRBJ2-4, with D possibly matching TRBD2 (6 bases). The end of the DNA aligns better with TRBJ2-7, so the J call may be wrong. Germline CDR1 reads SGHVS; CDR2 reads FNYEAQ. The CDR3 is 15 residues long. CDR3 sequence: CASSLQEGPGYEQYF. The CDR3 nucleotides are TGTGCCAGCAGCTTACAGGAGGGACCGGGCTACGAGCAGTACTTC.

The chain couples TRBV3-1 to TRBJ2-7, with D hard to call. Germline V gene data show CDR1 as LGHDT and CDR2 as YNNKEL (reference sequence). V lost 0 bases, J lost 5 bases, and 11 bases lay in between. The CDR3 totals 14 residues. The CDR3 nucleotides are TGTGCCAGCAGCCAAGAGTGGGGTTGCCACGAGCAGTACTTC. It is translated as CASSQEWGCHEQYF.

V and J are TRBV4-3 and TRBJ2-3; 7 bases are shared with TRBD1. CDR3 length equals 16 residues. The junction had 7 bases not matched to a gene; V was cut back by 4 bases and J by 0 bases. CDR1 and CDR2 from the germline V gene are LGHNA and YSLEER. The CDR3 bases are TGCGCCAGCAGCCTCGCAACAGGGGTTAGCACAGATACGCAGTATTTT. It translates to CASSLATGVSTDTQYF.

This chain links TRBV29-1 with TRBJ2-3; either TRBD1 or TRBD2 may supply D (5 bases each). Trimming took off 0 bases at V and 1 base at J, with 17 bases between the two ends. Germline V gene lookup returns CDR1 SQVTM and CDR2 ANQGSEA. The CDR3 contains 17 residues. CDR3 loop: CSVEDPTGTPRTDTQYF. The CDR3 DNA reads as TGCAGCGTTGAAGACCCAACTGGGACCCCCCGCACAGATACGCAGTATTTT.

The gene calls are TRBV9 and TRBJ2-3; D gene ambiguous. Germline loops: CDR1 SGDLS, CDR2 YYNGEE. V lost 0 bases to trimming and J lost 2 bases, with 10 bases between them. This CDR3 is 15 amino acids long. The CDR3 spells CASSVGPAITDTQYF. The CDR3 nucleotides are TGTGCCAGCAGCGTAGGTCCAGCGATCACAGATACGCAGTATTTT.

V and J are TRBV4-2 and TRBJ2-1, with 14 nucleotides matching TRBD2. J lost 11 bases, V lost 3 bases, and 9 bases had no gene match. CDR3 length equals 16 residues. The V gene's germline CDR1 is LGHNA and CDR2 YNFKEQ. The DNA of the CDR3 is TGTGCCAGCAGCCAGGAAGTCGGACTAGCGGGGGGAAAGCAGTTCTTC. This translates into CASSQEVGLAGGKQFF.

The gene calls are TRBV6-2 or TRBV6-3 and TRBJ1-5; TRBD1 aligns across 8 bases. The V and J ends lost 4 bases and 9 bases, in that order; junction bases with no gene match: 5. Germline CDR1 reads MNHEY; CDR2 reads SVGEGT. CDR3 length: 13 amino acids. CDR3 coding DNA: TGTGCCAGCAGTTCGACAGGGGTTCGGCCCCAGCATTTT. Protein sequence: CASSSTGVRPQHF.

The chain links TRBV6-4 to TRBJ2-5; a weak D match, TRBD2 (6 bases). The CDR3 extends over 19 amino acids. Germline V CDR1 and CDR2: MRHNA, SNTAGT. Trimming pared 8 bases from V and 0 bases from J, leaving 28 bases between. The CDR3 here is CASGGRRAPSRLYQETQYF. The CDR3 DNA is TGTGCCAGCGGGGGGAGACGTGCCCCTAGCAGACTGTACCAAGAGACCCAGTACTTC.

This clonotype was detected only a few times. The V call is TRBV7-9, the J call TRBJ2-1, with 12 bases fitting TRBD2. Germline CDR1 SEHNR, CDR2 FQNEAQ (reference sequence). The CDR3 length is 15 residues. V lost 5 bases, J lost 7 bases, and 6 bases stayed unmatched. The CDR3 bases are TGTGCCAGCAGCCAGACTAGCGGGAGTTCTAATGAGCAGTTCTTC. Residues: CASSQTSGSSNEQFF.

The V and J genes are TRBV6-5 and TRBJ2-6; D gene uncertain. The CDR3 sequence is 16 residues long. The germline gives CDR1 MNHEY, CDR2 SVGAGI. The ends were cut back, 0 bases at V and 1 base at J, with 7 bases in the middle. CDR3 DNA sequence: TGTGCCAGCAGTTACTCTAGGGTTTCTGGGGCCAACGTCCTGACTTTC. It specifies CASSYSRVSGANVLTF.

The J gene is TRBJ2-2, the V gene TRBV4-1; TRBD2 is a possible D gene (5 bases). V was trimmed by 3 bases and J by 6 bases, leaving 11 bases between them. Germline CDR1 MGHRA, CDR2 YSYEKL. CDR3 size: 14 residues. CDR3 protein: CASSQDVLAGELFF. CDR3 sequence (DNA): TGCGCCAGCAGCCAGGATGTACTAGCCGGGGAGCTGTTTTTT.

The chain joins TRBV20-1 to TRBJ2-5; D is perhaps TRBD1 or TRBD2 (5 bases each). This CDR3 comprises 12 residues. V was pared by 2 bases and J by 12 bases, with 16 bases between. Germline V gene data show CDR1 as DFQATT and CDR2 as SNEGSKA (reference sequence). The CDR3 sequence: CSARRDPQGKYF. The DNA of the CDR3 is TGCAGTGCTAGAAGGGACCCGCAGGGAAAGTACTTC.

The CDR3 DNA is TGCAGCGTTGAAGACCACCTAAGGGGGTCCTACGAGCAGTACTTC. It is translated as CSVEDHLRGSYEQYF. V is TRBV29-1 and J is TRBJ2-7; weak D call: TRBD1 (6 bases). From germline, CDR1 is SQVTM and CDR2 ANQGSEA. Trimming shortened V by 0 bases and J by 1 base, and 13 bases separated the two germline ends. The CDR3 consists of 15 residues.

The genes are TRBV12-3 or TRBV12-4 and TRBJ1-2; TRBD1 is a possible D gene (5 bases). The V and J ends lost 2 bases and 5 bases respectively, with 15 bases between them. The CDR3 is made up of 15 amino acids. The CDR3: CASSLLAQDLYGYTF. CDR3 nucleotides: TGTGCCAGCAGTTTATTAGCACAGGATCTATATGGCTACACCTTC.

This clonotype was seen a handful of times. This chain joins TRBV4-3 and TRBJ2-5, with 9 nucleotides matching TRBD2. CDR1 LGHNA and CDR2 YSLEER come from the germline V gene. Trimming took 0 bases from V and 9 from J; bases not matched to a gene: 5. The CDR3 is made up of 14 amino acids. The CDR3 loop reads CASSQDGAGGPQYF. The CDR3 nucleotides read TGCGCCAGCAGCCAAGATGGAGCGGGGGGCCCCCAGTACTTC.

This clonotype has more than one count but fewer than ten. This rearrangement joins TRBV29-1 to TRBJ1-2; no clear D gene. Germline V gene lookup returns CDR1 SQVTM and CDR2 ANQGSEA. V gave up 0 bases and J gave up 5 bases, with 4 bases separating them. The CDR3 has 11 amino acids. CDR3 nucleotides: TGCAGCGTTGAAGATCAATATGGCTACACCTTC. Protein: CSVEDQYGYTF.

The V and J genes are TRBV12-3 or TRBV12-4 and TRBJ2-4, with 10 bases fitting TRBD1. The V and J ends lost 6 bases and 7 bases, in that order; junction bases with no gene match: 6. The CDR3 loop spans 14 amino acids. The CDR3 DNA reads TGTGCCAGCAGCCCCGGGACAGGGGCGAACATTCAGTACTTC. This sequence encodes CASSPGTGANIQYF.

This clonotype was counted only a few times. The chain recombines TRBV6-2 or TRBV6-3 with TRBJ1-5; D unclear. Between the trimmed V and J ends, which lost 0 bases and 9 bases, there was a span of 6 bases. The CDR3 covers 12 residues. Germline assignment: CDR1 MNHEY and CDR2 SVGEGT. The chain's CDR3 is CASSYSRRPQHF. Here the CDR3 DNA reads TGTGCCAGCAGTTACTCCCGGCGGCCCCAGCATTTT.

The CDR3 loop reads CASSVETSRGETQYF. For the CDR3, the DNA is TGTGCCAGCAGCGTAGAGACCTCGCGGGGAGAGACCCAGTACTTC. The chain combines TRBV9 with TRBJ2-5; weak D call: TRBD2 (6 bases). The germline V gene encodes CDR1 SGDLS and CDR2 YYNGEE. V lost 0 bases, J lost 4 bases, and 13 bases lay in between. The CDR3 runs to 15 residues.

This clonotype was detected many times. The genes are TRBV5-4 and TRBJ1-2; D remains ambiguous. Germline V gives CDR1 SGHNT, CDR2 YYREEE (reference sequence). The germline V and J ends were trimmed by 0 bases and 5 bases, with 5 bases remaining between them. CDR3 length: 12 residues. DNA of the CDR3: TGTGCCAGCAGCTTGGAAGATTATGGCTACACCTTC. This encodes CASSLEDYGYTF.

The chain couples TRBV27 to TRBJ2-3; TRBD2 might be the D (5 bases). CDR1 and CDR2 (germline): MNHEY, SMNVEV (reference sequence). CDR3 length equals 13 residues. V gave up 6 bases and J gave up 6 bases, with 13 bases separating them. The DNA of the CDR3 is TGTGCCAGCAGCGGACCGGGATGGGATACGCAGTATTTT. It encodes CASSGPGWDTQYF.

This clonotype was seen just once. The chain carries TRBV4-3 and TRBJ1-6; D uncertain. The CDR3 totals 14 residues. Between the trimmed V and J ends, which lost 0 bases and 9 bases, there was a span of 9 bases. The germline CDR1 and CDR2 sequences are LGHNA and YSLEER. The CDR3 sequence is CASSQDNSGSPLHF. In nucleotides, the CDR3 is TGCGCCAGCAGCCAAGATAATTCGGGTTCACCCCTCCACTTT.

In its sample, this clonotype was seen a few times. V gene TRBV9 combines with J gene TRBJ2-3; D gene uncertain. Deletions cut 6 bases from V and 4 bases from J, with 12 bases between. The CDR3 extends over 13 amino acids. Germline CDR1 reads SGDLS; CDR2 reads YYNGEE. The CDR3 DNA is TGTGCCAGCACCCCCGGATCCCCAGATACGCAGTATTTT. Translation: CASTPGSPDTQYF.

This sequence joins TRBV7-7 and TRBJ1-5, with TRBD1 matching over 7 bases. There are 16 residues in the CDR3. The V and J ends lost 4 bases and 0 bases, in that order; junction bases with no gene match: 6. The germline CDR1 and CDR2 sequences are SSHAT and FNYEAQ (reference sequence). The CDR3 sequence: CASSYGTADSNQPQHF. The CDR3 nucleotides read TGTGCCAGCAGCTATGGGACAGCCGATAGCAATCAGCCCCAGCATTTT. Supplemented by reference TRBV7-7 and TRBJ1-5, the full variable domain reads GAGVSQSPRYKVTKRGQDVTLRCDPISSHATLYWYQQALGQGPEFLTYFNYEAQPDKSGLPSDRFSAERPEGSISTLTIQRTEQRDSAMYRCASSYGTADSNQPQHFGDGTRLSIL.